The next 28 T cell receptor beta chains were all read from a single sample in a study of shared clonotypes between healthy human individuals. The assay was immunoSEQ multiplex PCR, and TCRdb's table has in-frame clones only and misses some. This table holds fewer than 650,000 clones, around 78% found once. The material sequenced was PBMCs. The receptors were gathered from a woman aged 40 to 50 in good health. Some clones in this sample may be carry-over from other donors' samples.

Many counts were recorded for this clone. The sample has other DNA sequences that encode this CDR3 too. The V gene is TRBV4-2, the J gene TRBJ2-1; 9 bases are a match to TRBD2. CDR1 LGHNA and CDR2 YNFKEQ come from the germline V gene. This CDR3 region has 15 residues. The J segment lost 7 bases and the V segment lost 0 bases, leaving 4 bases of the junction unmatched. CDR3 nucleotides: TGTGCCAGCAGCCAAGATAGCGGGAGTCATAATGAGCAGTTCTTC. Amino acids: CASSQDSGSHNEQFF.

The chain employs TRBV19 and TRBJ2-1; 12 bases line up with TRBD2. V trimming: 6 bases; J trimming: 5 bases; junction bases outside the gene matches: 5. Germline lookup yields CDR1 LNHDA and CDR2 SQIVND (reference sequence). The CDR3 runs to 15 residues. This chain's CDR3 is CASRELAGGDNEQFF. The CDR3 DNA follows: TGTGCCAGTAGGGAACTAGCGGGGGGAGACAATGAGCAGTTCTTC.

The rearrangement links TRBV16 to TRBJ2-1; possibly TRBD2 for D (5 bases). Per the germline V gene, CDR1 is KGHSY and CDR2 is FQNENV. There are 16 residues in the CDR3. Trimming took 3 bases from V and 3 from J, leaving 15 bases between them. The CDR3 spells CASSHYFGRDYNEQFF. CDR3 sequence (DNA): TGTGCCAGCAGCCATTATTTTGGTCGGGACTACAATGAGCAGTTCTTC.

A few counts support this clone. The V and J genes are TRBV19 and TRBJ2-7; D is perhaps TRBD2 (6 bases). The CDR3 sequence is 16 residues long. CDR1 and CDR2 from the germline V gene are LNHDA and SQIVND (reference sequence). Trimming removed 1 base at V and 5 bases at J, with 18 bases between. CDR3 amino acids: CASSIGAGTGEDEQYF. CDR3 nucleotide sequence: TGTGCCAGTAGTATAGGGGCTGGGACGGGGGAAGACGAGCAGTACTTC.

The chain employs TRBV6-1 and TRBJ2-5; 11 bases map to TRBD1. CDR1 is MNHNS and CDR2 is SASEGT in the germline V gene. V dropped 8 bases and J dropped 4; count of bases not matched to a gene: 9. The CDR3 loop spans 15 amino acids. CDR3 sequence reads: CASGTDRGLRETQYF. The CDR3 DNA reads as TGTGCCAGCGGAACGGACAGGGGGCTGAGAGAGACCCAGTACTTC.

CDR3 DNA: TGCAGCGCTTATGGGATAGTGGGACTAGCTCAAGAGACCCAGTACTTC. It is translated as CSAYGIVGLAQETQYF. V usage is TRBV29-1 and J usage is TRBJ2-5, with 9 bases aligning to TRBD2. V shed 7 bases and J 2 bases; nucleotides not matched to a gene: 14. The CDR3 totals 16 residues. CDR1 SQVTM and CDR2 ANQGSEA come from the germline V gene.

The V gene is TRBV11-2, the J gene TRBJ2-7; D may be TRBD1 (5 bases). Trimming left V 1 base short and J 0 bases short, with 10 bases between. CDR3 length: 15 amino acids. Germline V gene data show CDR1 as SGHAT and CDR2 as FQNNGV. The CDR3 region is CASSLAIQGSYEQYF. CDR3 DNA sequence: TGTGCCAGCAGCTTAGCGATCCAGGGCTCCTACGAGCAGTACTTC.

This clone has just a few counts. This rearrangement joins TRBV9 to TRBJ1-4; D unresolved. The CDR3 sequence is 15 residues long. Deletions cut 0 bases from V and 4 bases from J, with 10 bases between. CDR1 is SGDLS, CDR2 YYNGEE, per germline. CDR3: CASSVDNSRNEKLFF. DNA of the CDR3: TGTGCCAGCAGCGTAGATAACAGTCGTAATGAAAAACTGTTTTTT. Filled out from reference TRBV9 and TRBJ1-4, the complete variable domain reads DSGVTQTPKHLITATGQRVTLRCSPRSGDLSVYWYQQSLDQGLQFLIQYYNGEERAKGNILERFSAQQFPDLHSELNLSSLELGDSALYFCASSVDNSRNEKLFFGSGTQLSVL.

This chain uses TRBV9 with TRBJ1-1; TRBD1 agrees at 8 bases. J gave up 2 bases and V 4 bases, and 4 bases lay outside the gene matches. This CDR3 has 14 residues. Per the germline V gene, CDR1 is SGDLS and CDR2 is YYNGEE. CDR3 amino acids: CASSPGTGNTEAFF. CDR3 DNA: TGTGCCAGCAGCCCGGGGACAGGCAACACTGAAGCTTTCTTT.

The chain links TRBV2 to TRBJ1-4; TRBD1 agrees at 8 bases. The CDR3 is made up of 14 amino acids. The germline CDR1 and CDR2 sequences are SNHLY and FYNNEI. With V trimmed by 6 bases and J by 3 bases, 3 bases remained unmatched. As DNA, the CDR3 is TGTGCCAGCAGGACAGGGGTGGCTAATGAAAAACTGTTTTTT. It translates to CASRTGVANEKLFF.

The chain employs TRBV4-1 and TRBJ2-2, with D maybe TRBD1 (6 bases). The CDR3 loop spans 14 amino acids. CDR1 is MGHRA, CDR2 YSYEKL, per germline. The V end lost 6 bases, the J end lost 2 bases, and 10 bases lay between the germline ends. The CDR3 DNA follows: TGCGCCAGCAGGCAGACAGGAAACACCGGGGAGCTGTTTTTT. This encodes CASRQTGNTGELFF.

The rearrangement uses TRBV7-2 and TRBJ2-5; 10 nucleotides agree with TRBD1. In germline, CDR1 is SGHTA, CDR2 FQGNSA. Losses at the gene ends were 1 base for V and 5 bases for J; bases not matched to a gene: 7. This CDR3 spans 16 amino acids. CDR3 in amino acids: CASSLEGGDRGETQYF. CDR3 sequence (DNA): TGTGCCAGCAGCTTAGAAGGGGGGGACAGGGGTGAGACCCAGTACTTC. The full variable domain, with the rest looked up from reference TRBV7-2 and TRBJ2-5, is GAGVSQSPSNKVTEKGKDVELRCDPISGHTALYWYRQSLGQGLEFLIYFQGNSAPDKSGLPSDRFSAERTGGSVSTLTIQRTQQEDSAVYLCASSLEGGDRGETQYFGPGTRLLVL.

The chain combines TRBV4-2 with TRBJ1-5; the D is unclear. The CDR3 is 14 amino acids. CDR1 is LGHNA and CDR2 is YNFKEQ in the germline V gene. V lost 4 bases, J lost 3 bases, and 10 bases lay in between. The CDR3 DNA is TGTGCCAGCAGCCCAGGTTCGGACAATCAGCCCCAGCATTTT. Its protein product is CASSPGSDNQPQHF.

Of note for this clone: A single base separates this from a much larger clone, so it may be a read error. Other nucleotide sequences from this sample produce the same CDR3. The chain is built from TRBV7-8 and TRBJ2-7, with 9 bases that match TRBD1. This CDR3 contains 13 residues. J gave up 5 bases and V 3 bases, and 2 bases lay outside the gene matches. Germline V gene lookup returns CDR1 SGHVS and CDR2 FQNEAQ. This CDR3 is CASSLDRGNEQYF. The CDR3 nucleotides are TGTGCCAGCAGCTTGGACAGGGGCAACGAGCAGTACTTC. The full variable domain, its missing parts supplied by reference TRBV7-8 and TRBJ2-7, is GAGVSQSPRYKVAKRGQDVALRCDPISGHVSLFWYQQALGQGPEFLTYFQNEAQLDKSGLPSDRFFAERPEGSVSTLKIQRTQQEDSAVYLCASSLDRGNEQYFGPGTRLTVT.

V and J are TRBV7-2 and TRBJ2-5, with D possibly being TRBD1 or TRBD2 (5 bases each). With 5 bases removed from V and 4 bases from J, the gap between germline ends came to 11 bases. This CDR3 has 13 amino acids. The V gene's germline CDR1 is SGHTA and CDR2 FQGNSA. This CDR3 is CASSRGGSETQYF. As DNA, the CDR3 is TGTGCCAGCAGCAGGGGCGGGTCAGAGACCCAGTACTTC. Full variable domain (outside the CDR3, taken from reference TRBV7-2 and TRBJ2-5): GAGVSQSPSNKVTEKGKDVELRCDPISGHTALYWYRQSLGQGLEFLIYFQGNSAPDKSGLPSDRFSAERTGGSVSTLTIQRTQQEDSAVYLCASSRGGSETQYFGPGTRLLVL.

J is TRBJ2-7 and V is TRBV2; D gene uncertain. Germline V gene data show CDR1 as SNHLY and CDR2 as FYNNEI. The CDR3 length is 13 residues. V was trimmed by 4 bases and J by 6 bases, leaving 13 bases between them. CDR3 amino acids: CASSGLIGSEQYF. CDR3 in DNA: TGTGCCAGCAGTGGATTGATAGGGTCCGAGCAGTACTTC.

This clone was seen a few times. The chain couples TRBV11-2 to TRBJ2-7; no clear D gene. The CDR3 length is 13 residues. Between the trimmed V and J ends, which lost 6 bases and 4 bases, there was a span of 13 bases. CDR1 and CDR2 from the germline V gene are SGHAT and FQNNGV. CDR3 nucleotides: TGTGCCAGCAGTTCGTCCCCGTATTACGAGCAGTACTTC. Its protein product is CASSSSPYYEQYF.

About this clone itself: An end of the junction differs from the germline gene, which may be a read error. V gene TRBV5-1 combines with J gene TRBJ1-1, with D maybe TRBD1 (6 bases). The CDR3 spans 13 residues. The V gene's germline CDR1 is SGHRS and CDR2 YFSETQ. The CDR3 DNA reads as TGCGCCAGCAGCTTGACAGGGAACGCTGAAGCTTTCTTT. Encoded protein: CASSLTGNAEAFF. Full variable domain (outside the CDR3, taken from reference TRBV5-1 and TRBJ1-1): KAGVTQTPRYLIKTRGQQVTLSCSPISGHRSVSWYQQTPGQGLQFLFEYFSETQRNKGNFPGRFSGRQFSNSRSEMNVSTLELGDSALYLCASSLTGNAEAFFGQGTRLTVV.

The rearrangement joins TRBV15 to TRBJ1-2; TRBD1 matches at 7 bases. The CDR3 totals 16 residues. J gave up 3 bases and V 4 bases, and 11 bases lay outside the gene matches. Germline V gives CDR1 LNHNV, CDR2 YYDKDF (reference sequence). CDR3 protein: CATSMGGDRAYYGYTF. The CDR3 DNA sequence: TGTGCCACCAGCATGGGTGGTGACAGGGCCTACTATGGCTACACCTTC.

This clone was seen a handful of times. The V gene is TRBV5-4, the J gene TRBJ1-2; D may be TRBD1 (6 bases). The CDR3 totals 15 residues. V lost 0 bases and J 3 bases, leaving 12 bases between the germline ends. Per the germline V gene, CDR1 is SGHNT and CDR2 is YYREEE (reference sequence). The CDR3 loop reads CASSLDGRGDYGYTF. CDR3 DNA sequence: TGTGCCAGCAGCTTGGATGGCAGGGGAGACTATGGCTACACCTTC.

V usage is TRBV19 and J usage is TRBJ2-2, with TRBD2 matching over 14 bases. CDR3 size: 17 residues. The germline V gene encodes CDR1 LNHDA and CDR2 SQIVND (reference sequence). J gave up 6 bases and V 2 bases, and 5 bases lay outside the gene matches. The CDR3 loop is CASSIRGLAGGAGELFF. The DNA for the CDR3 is TGTGCCAGTAGTATAAGAGGACTAGCGGGAGGTGCCGGGGAGCTGTTTTTT.

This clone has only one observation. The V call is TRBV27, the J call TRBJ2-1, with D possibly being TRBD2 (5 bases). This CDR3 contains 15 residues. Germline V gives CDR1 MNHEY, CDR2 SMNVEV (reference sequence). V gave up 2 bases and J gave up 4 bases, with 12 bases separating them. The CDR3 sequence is CASSLAGLPYNEQFF. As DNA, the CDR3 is TGTGCCAGCAGTTTAGCTGGACTCCCTTACAATGAGCAGTTCTTC.

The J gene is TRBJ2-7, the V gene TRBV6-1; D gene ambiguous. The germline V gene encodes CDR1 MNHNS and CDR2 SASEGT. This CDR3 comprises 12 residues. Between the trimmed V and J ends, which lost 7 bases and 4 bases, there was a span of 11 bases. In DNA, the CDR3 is TGTGCCAGCACCCCCCGCCGTTACGAGCAGTACTTC. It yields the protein CASTPRRYEQYF.

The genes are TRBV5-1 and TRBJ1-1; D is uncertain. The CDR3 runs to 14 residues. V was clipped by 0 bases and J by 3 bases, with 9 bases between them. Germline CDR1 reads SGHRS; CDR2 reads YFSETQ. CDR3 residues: CASSLDTTDTEAFF. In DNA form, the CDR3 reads TGCGCCAGCAGCTTGGATACTACGGACACTGAAGCTTTCTTT.

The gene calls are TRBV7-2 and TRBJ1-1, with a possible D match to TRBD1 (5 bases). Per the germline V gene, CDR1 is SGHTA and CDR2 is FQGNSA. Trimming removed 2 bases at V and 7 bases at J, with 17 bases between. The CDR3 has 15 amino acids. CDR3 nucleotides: TGTGCCAGCAGCTTAACTGCTGGACGGACAAATGAAGCTTTCTTT. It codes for CASSLTAGRTNEAFF.

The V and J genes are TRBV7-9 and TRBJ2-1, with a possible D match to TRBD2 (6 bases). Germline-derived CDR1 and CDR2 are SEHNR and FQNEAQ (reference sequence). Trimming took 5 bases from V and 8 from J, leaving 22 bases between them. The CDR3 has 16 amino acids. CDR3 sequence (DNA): TGTGCCAGCAGCACGACCGGGACTTTTTCGCGGGATGAGCAGTTCTTC. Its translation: CASSTTGTFSRDEQFF.

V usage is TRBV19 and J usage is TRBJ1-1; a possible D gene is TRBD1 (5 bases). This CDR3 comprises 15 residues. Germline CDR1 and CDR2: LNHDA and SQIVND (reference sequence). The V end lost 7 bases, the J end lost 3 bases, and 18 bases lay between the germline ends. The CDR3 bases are TGTGCCAGTACCCAAGCTCTCGAAGGGGACACTGAAGCTTTCTTT. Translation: CASTQALEGDTEAFF.

Here the CDR3 DNA reads TGTGCCCCCAGGACTAGCACCGGGGAGCTGTTTTTT. Residues: CAPRTSTGELFF. The V and J genes are TRBV28 and TRBJ2-2; 7 bases match TRBD2. Germline CDR1 and CDR2: MDHEN and SYDVKM. The ends lost 11 bases at V and 4 bases at J; junction bases unmatched: 4. The CDR3 runs 12 residues.